This TCR beta chain stems from a study of blood T cell repertoires in COVID-19. Per the original data handling: By means of reference gene primer amplification, nucleated cell counts were estimated. Clones were read by immunoSEQ multiplex PCR, and TCRdb kept only the in-frame ones, dropping some. V, J and clone size reflect that table, while D and trimming were determined from the DNA. The sample lists roughly 200,000 clones; roughly 77% were seen once. The CDR3 covers 15 residues. V gave up 0 bases and J gave up 0 bases, with 10 bases separating them. Germline CDR1 SGDLS, CDR2 YYNGEE. Sequencing was done on a sample of peripheral blood. The sequence was obtained from a woman aged 40-49 years with COVID-19, enrolled during active disease. The chain recombines TRBV9 with TRBJ2-7; a weak D match, TRBD1 (5 bases). CDR3 nucleotide sequence: TGTGCCAGCAGCGTAGGGGGCAGAGGCTCCTACGAGCAGTACTTC. Translated: CASSVGGRGSYEQYF.